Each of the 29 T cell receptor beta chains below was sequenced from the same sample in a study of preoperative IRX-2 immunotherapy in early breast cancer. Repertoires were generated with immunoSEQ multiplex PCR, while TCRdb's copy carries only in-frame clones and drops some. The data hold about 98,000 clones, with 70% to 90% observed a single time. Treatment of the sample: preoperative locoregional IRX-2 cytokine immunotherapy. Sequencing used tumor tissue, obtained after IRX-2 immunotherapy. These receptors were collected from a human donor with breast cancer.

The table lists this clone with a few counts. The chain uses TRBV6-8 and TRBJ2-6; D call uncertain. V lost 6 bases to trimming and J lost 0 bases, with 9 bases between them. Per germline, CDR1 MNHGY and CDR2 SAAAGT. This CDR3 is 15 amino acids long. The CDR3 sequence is CASSPRFSGANVLTF. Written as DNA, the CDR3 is TGTGCCAGCAGCCCCAGATTCTCTGGGGCCAACGTCCTGACTTTC.

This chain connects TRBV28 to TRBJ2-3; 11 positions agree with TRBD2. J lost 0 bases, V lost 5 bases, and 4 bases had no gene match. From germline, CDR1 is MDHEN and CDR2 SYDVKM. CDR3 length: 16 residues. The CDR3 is CASSPSGRPSTDTQYF. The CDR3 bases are TGTGCCAGCAGTCCTAGCGGGAGGCCTAGCACAGATACGCAGTATTTT.

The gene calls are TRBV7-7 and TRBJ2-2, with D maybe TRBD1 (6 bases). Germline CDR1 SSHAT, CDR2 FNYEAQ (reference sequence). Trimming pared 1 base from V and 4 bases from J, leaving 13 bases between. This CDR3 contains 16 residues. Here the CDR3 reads CASSLGGGIATGELFF. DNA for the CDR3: TGTGCCAGCAGCTTAGGAGGGGGTATAGCCACCGGGGAGCTGTTTTTT.

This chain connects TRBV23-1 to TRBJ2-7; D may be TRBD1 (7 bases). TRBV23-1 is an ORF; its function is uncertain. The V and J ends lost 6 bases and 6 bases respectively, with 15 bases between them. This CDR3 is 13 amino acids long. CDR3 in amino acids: CASRQGGLGEQYF. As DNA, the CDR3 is TGCGCCAGCAGGCAGGGGGGTCTGGGCGAGCAGTACTTC.

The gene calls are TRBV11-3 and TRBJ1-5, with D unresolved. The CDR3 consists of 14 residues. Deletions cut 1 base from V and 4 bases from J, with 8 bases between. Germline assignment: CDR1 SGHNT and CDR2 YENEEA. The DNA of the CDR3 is TGTGCCAGCAGCTTAGGGACGGCGAATCAGCCCCAGCATTTT. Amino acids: CASSLGTANQPQHF.

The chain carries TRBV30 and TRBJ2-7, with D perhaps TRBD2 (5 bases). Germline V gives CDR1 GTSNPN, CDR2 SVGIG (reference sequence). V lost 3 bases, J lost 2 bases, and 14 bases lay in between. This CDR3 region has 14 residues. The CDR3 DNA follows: TGTGCCTGGAGAAGAGGGCCTTACCCCTACGAGCAGTACTTC. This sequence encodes CAWRRGPYPYEQYF. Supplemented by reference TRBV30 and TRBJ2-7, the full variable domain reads SQTIHQWPATLVQPVGSPLSLECTVEGTSNPNLYWYRQAAGRGLQLLFYSVGIGQISSEVPQNLSASRPQDRQFILSSKKLLLSDSGFYLCAWRRGPYPYEQYFGPGTRLTVT.

The CDR3 loop is CASDRSSYEQYF. CDR3 nucleotide sequence: TGTGCCAGTGACAGGTCCTCCTACGAGCAGTACTTC. V gene TRBV28 combines with J gene TRBJ2-7; maybe TRBD1 (6 bases). V gave up 9 bases and J gave up 0 bases, with 9 bases separating them. The germline V gene encodes CDR1 MDHEN and CDR2 SYDVKM. The CDR3 loop spans 12 amino acids.

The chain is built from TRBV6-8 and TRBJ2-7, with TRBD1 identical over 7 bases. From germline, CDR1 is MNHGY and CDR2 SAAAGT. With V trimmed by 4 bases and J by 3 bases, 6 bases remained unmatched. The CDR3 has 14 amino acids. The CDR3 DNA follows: TGTGCCAGCAGTTCCCGGGACAGATACTACGAGCAGTACTTC. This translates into CASSSRDRYYEQYF.

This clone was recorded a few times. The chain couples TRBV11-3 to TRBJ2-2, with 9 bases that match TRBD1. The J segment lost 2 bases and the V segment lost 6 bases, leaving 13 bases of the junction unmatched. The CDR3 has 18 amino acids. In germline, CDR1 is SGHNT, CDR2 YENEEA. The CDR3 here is CASSIWGQGNPNTGELFF. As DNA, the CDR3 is TGTGCCAGCAGTATTTGGGGACAGGGTAACCCTAACACCGGGGAGCTGTTTTTT.

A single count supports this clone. The CDR3 protein is CASSYRVANTEAFF. CDR3 nucleotides: TGTGCCAGCAGCTACAGGGTAGCCAACACTGAAGCTTTCTTT. The rearrangement joins TRBV27 to TRBJ1-1; maybe TRBD1 (6 bases). CDR3 size: 14 residues. Trimming shortened V by 6 bases and J by 2 bases, and 13 bases separated the two germline ends. Germline CDR1 reads MNHEY; CDR2 reads SMNVEV (reference sequence).

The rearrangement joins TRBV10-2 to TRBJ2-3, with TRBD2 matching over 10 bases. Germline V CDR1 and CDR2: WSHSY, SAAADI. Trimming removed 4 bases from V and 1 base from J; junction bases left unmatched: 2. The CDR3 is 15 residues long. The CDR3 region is CASSAGLAGTDTQYF. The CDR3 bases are TGCGCCAGCAGTGCAGGACTAGCGGGCACAGATACGCAGTATTTT.

The DNA of the CDR3 is TGTGCCAGCAGTCCCGACAGGGGAGTATACACCATATATTTT. Protein: CASSPDRGVYTIYF. This rearrangement joins TRBV6-8 to TRBJ1-3; 8 bases line up with TRBD1. Trimming took 5 bases from V and 8 from J; bases not matched to a gene: 8. CDR3 length equals 14 residues. Germline V gene lookup returns CDR1 MNHGY and CDR2 SAAAGT.

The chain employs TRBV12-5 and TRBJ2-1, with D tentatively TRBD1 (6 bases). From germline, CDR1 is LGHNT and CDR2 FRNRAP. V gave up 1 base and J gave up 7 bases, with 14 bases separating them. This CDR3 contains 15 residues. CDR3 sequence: CASGLARGGGNEQFF. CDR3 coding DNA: TGTGCTAGTGGTTTGGCCCGAGGGGGTGGGAATGAGCAGTTCTTC.

CDR3 bases: TGTGCCAGCACTTCGGTTGGTGAAAAACTGTTTTTT. Translating gives CASTSVGEKLFF. The chain links TRBV28 to TRBJ1-4; D gene ambiguous. This CDR3 is built from 12 residues. The V gene's germline CDR1 is MDHEN and CDR2 SYDVKM. V lost 7 bases, J lost 7 bases, and 10 bases lay in between.

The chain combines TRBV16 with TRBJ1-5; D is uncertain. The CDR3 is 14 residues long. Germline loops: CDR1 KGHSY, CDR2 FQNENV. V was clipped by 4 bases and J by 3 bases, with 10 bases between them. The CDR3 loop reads CASSPGRDNQPQHF. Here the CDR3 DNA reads TGTGCCAGCAGCCCCGGACGGGACAATCAGCCCCAGCATTTT.

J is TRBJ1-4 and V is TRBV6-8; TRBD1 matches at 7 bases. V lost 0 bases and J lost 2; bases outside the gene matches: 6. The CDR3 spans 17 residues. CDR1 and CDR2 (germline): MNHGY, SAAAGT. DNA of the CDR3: TGTGCCAGCAGTTACTCCGGCTTGGACAGGACTAATGAAAAACTGTTTTTT. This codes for CASSYSGLDRTNEKLFF.

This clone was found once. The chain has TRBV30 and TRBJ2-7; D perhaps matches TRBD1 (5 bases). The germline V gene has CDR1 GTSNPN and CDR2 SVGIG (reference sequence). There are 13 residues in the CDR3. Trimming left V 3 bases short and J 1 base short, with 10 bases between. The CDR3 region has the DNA TGTGCCTGGAGCGCCGACAGATCCTACGAGCAGTACTTC. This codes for CAWSADRSYEQYF.

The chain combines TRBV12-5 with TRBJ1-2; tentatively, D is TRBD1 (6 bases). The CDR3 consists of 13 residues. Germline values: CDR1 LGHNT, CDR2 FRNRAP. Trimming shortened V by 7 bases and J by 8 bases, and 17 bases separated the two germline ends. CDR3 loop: CASDRGVSLGYTF. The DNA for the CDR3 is TGTGCTAGTGATAGGGGGGTCTCCCTGGGCTACACCTTC.

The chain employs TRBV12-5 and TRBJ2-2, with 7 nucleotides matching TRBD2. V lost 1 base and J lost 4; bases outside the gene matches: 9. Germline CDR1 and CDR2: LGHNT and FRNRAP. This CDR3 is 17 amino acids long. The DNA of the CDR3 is TGTGCTAGTGGTTTGGCACCGGGAGGCTGGGGCACCGGGGAGCTGTTTTTT. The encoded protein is CASGLAPGGWGTGELFF.

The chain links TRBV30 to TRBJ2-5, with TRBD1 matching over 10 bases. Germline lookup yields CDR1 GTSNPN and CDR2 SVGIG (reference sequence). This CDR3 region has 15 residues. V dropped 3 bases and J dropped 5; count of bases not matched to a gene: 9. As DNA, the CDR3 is TGTGCCTGGAGGGGGGGACAGGGGAAGATGGAGACCCAGTACTTC. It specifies CAWRGGQGKMETQYF.

The CDR3 here is CASSLVMGGRTEAFF. CDR3 sequence (DNA): TGCGCCAGCAGCTTGGTAATGGGGGGACGGACTGAAGCTTTCTTT. The rearrangement links TRBV5-1 to TRBJ1-1, with a tentative D call TRBD1 (5 bases). CDR3 length: 15 amino acids. CDR1 is SGHRS and CDR2 is YFSETQ in the germline V gene. The V gene lost 0 bases and the J gene lost 5 bases, with 14 bases spanning the gap.

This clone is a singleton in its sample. The CDR3: CASRSQDRAYNEQFF. The CDR3 bases are TGTGCCAGCAGATCTCAGGACAGGGCCTACAATGAGCAGTTCTTC. This chain uses TRBV28 with TRBJ2-1; TRBD1 agrees at 8 bases. This CDR3 has 15 amino acids. J gave up 2 bases and V 6 bases, and 6 bases lay outside the gene matches. Looked up from germline, CDR1 is MDHEN and CDR2 is SYDVKM.

The CDR3 region has the DNA TGTGCCAGCTCAACCCCGCTAGGTTCACCCCTCCACTTT. Its translation is CASSTPLGSPLHF. The chain links TRBV18 to TRBJ1-6; no definite D call. The germline V gene encodes CDR1 KGHSH and CDR2 LQKENI. V lost 5 bases, J lost 9 bases, and 11 bases lay in between. This CDR3 spans 13 amino acids. The entire variable domain, with the rest obtained from reference TRBV18 and TRBJ1-6, is as follows: NAGVMQNPRHLVRRRGQEARLRCSPMKGHSHVYWYRQLPEEGLKFMVYLQKENIIDESGMPKERFSAEFPKEGPSILRIQQVVRGDSAAYFCASSTPLGSPLHFGNGTRLTVT.

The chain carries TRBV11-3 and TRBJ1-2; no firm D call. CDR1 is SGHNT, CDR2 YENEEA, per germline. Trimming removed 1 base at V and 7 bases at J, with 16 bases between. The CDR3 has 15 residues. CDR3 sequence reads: CASSLVSGKWRGYTF. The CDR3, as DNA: TGTGCCAGCAGCTTAGTCAGTGGGAAGTGGCGTGGCTACACCTTC.

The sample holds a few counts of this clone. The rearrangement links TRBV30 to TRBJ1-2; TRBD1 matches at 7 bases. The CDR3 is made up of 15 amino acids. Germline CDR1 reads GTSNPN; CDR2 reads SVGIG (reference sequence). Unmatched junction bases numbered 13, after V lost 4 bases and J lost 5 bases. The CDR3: CAWKRDRAVQYGYTF. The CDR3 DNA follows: TGTGCCTGGAAAAGAGACAGGGCGGTTCAGTATGGCTACACCTTC. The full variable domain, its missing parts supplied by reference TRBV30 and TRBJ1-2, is SQTIHQWPATLVQPVGSPLSLECTVEGTSNPNLYWYRQAAGRGLQLLFYSVGIGQISSEVPQNLSASRPQDRQFILSSKKLLLSDSGFYLCAWKRDRAVQYGYTFGSGTRLTVV.

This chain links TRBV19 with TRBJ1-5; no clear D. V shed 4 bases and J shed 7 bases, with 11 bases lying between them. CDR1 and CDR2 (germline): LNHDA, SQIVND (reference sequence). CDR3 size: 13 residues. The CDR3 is CASSTEGRQPQHF. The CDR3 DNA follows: TGTGCCAGTAGTACAGAAGGAAGACAGCCCCAGCATTTT.

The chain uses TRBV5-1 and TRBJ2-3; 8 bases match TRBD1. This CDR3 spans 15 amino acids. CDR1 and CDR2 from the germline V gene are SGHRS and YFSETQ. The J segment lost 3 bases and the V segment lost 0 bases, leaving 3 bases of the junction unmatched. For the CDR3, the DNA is TGCGCCAGCAGCTTGGGACAGGGGAGGACAGATACGCAGTATTTT. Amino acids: CASSLGQGRTDTQYF.

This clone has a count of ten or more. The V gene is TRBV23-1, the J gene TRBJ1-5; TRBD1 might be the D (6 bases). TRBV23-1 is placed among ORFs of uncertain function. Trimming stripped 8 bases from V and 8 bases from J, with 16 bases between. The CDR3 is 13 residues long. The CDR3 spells CASVLQGWKPQHF. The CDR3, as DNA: TGCGCCAGCGTTCTTCAGGGGTGGAAGCCCCAGCATTTT.

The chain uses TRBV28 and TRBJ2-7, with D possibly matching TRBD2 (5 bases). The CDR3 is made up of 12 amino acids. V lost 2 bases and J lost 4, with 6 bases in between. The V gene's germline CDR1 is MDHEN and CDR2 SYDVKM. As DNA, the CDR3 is TGTGCCAGCAGTTTACCGGGATACGAGCAGTACTTC. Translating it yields CASSLPGYEQYF.